Following are 32 T cell receptor beta chains from one sample sequenced in a study of molecular identifiers for immune sequencing clone quantification. TCRdb ran MiXCR on the PCR reads and lists one entry per CDR3 protein. The sample holds roughly 71,000 distinct CDR3 sequences, under 20% seen once. Sequencing was done on a sample of naive CD8+ T cells from blood, with Jurkat cell RNA spiked in. Subset given: FACS-sorted CD8+CD4-CCR7+CD45RA+ naive T cells. All receptors come from a human donor in good health. Some libraries in this study had Jurkat cell RNA spiked in.

The chain carries TRBV5-1 and TRBJ2-3; D is possibly TRBD2 (7 bases). V was shortened by 4 bases and J by 6 bases, with 18 bases between the two germline ends. Germline loops: CDR1 SGHRS, CDR2 YFSETQ. This CDR3 contains 15 residues. The CDR3 bases are TGCGCCAGCAGCCTATCTAGCGGAGGGGGGGATACGCAGTATTTT. This gives the protein CASSLSSGGGDTQYF.

This clonotype was seen repeatedly, ten times or more. The chain combines TRBV28 with TRBJ1-2; 7 nucleotides line up with TRBD1. V trimming: 1 base; J trimming: 5 bases; junction bases outside the gene matches: 10. The CDR3 runs 16 residues. Germline V gives CDR1 MDHEN, CDR2 SYDVKM. CDR3: CASSLLVTGLPYGYTF. The CDR3 DNA reads TGTGCCAGCAGTTTATTGGTGACAGGGTTACCTTATGGCTACACCTTC.

Many counts were recorded for this clonotype. The chain recombines TRBV6-2 or TRBV6-3 with TRBJ1-2, with D unclear. The CDR3 spans 13 residues. From germline, CDR1 is MNHEY and CDR2 SVGEGT. The V gene lost 5 bases and the J gene lost 5 bases, with 12 bases spanning the gap. Here the CDR3 reads CASSIAPLYGYTF. The DNA for the CDR3 is TGTGCCAGCAGTATCGCCCCTCTTTATGGCTACACCTTC.

The V call is TRBV6-6, the J call TRBJ1-3, with a weak D call TRBD1 (5 bases). CDR3 size: 15 residues. Germline V gene data show CDR1 as MNHNY and CDR2 as SVGAGI (reference sequence). V was cut by 9 bases and J by 0 bases, with 15 bases left in between. The CDR3 spells CASGDVQSSGNTIYF. The CDR3, as DNA: TGTGCCAGTGGGGACGTACAAAGCTCTGGAAACACCATATATTTT.

This clonotype was seen at least ten times. V usage is TRBV12-3 or TRBV12-4 and J usage is TRBJ2-5; D perhaps matches TRBD1 (6 bases). V was cut by 4 bases and J by 3 bases, with 12 bases left in between. The length of the CDR3 is 14 residues. The CDR3 loop reads CASSSPQGKETQYF. The CDR3 coding sequence is TGTGCCAGCAGTTCGCCTCAGGGGAAAGAGACCCAGTACTTC.

This clonotype was observed many times. The gene calls are TRBV7-2 and TRBJ1-4, with D tentatively TRBD1 (5 bases). V shed 5 bases and J shed 2 bases, with 15 bases lying between them. CDR1 and CDR2 (germline): SGHTA, FQGNSA. The CDR3 is 16 amino acids. DNA for the CDR3: TGTGCCAGCAGCCCCTGGGGGTATATCACTAATGAAAAACTGTTTTTT. Its translation is CASSPWGYITNEKLFF.

There are many counts of this clonotype. J is TRBJ2-2 and V is TRBV4-1; TRBD2 matches 13 bases. Per the germline V gene, CDR1 is MGHRA and CDR2 is YSYEKL. The CDR3 length is 15 residues. V lost 4 bases, J lost 6 bases, and 2 bases stayed unmatched. CDR3 protein: CASSLGLAGAGELFF. The DNA for the CDR3 is TGCGCCAGCAGCCTCGGACTAGCGGGGGCCGGGGAGCTGTTTTTT.

With regard to this clonotype: One junction end does not reproduce the germline sequence, and a read error may be involved. The J gene is TRBJ2-1, the V gene TRBV30; maybe TRBD2 (6 bases). Germline CDR1 GTSNPN, CDR2 SVGIG (reference sequence). CDR3 size: 14 residues. The CDR3 is CARSDGSSYNEQFF. As DNA, the CDR3 is TGTGCCAGGAGCGACGGGAGCTCCTACAATGAGCAGTTCTTC.

This clonotype occurred many times. The rearrangement joins TRBV7-6 to TRBJ2-3; D is unclear. CDR3 length: 15 residues. CDR1 is SGHVS, CDR2 FNYEAQ, per germline. Deletions cut 5 bases from V and 5 bases from J, with 17 bases between. CDR3 sequence: CASSNSGSSGDTQYF. The CDR3 nucleotides read TGTGCCAGCAGCAATTCGGGCAGTTCGGGAGATACGCAGTATTTT.

On this clonotype: This CDR3 fails to terminate in the conserved phenylalanine or tryptophan, so it likely reflects a read error. V gene TRBV12-3 or TRBV12-4 combines with J gene TRBJ2-5; no firm D call. Trimming shortened V by 3 bases and J by 1 base, and 0 bases separated the two germline ends. This CDR3 is 11 amino acids long. The CDR3 bases are TGTGCCAGCAGTTTCCAAGAGACCCAGTACTCC. Protein: CASSFQETQYS.

A few counts support this clonotype. A much bigger clone sits one base away, suggesting this may be a read error. V is TRBV7-9 and J is TRBJ1-1; D uncertain. CDR1 and CDR2 (germline): SEHNR, FQNEAQ (reference sequence). There are 12 residues in the CDR3. CDR3 bases: TGTGTCAGCAGCCCAGGTAGCACTGAAGCTTTCTTT. Its protein is CVSSPGSTEAFF.

This clonotype came up many times. V usage is TRBV28 and J usage is TRBJ1-2; perhaps TRBD1 as D (6 bases). Trimming shortened V by 11 bases and J by 2 bases, and 15 bases separated the two germline ends. The CDR3 totals 13 residues. Germline V gene lookup returns CDR1 MDHEN and CDR2 SYDVKM. Written as DNA, the CDR3 is TGTGCCTGCATCGGGACACAGAACTATGGCTACACCTTC. Its protein is CACIGTQNYGYTF.

This clonotype occurred a few times. This chain uses TRBV6-6 with TRBJ2-7, with TRBD2 identical over 8 bases. The CDR3 totals 15 residues. Germline values: CDR1 MNHNY, CDR2 SVGAGI (reference sequence). After removal of 7 bases from V and 0 bases from J, the junction contained 8 bases not matched to a gene. The CDR3 loop reads CASTGSGASSYEQYF. The CDR3 DNA reads as TGTGCCAGCACGGGTAGCGGGGCAAGCTCCTACGAGCAGTACTTC.

This clonotype was counted many times. The chain joins TRBV7-9 to TRBJ1-5, with no clear D. The V end lost 5 bases, the J end lost 2 bases, and 10 bases lay between the germline ends. The length of the CDR3 is 14 residues. Germline assignment: CDR1 SEHNR and CDR2 FQNEAQ (reference sequence). CDR3 in amino acids: CASSAALGNQPQHF. Written as DNA, the CDR3 is TGTGCCAGCAGCGCCGCGCTAGGCAATCAGCCCCAGCATTTT.

This sequence joins TRBV13 and TRBJ1-6; maybe TRBD1 (6 bases). Germline CDR1 and CDR2: PRHDT and FYEKMQ (reference sequence). The ends were cut back, 5 bases at V and 7 bases at J, with 18 bases in the middle. The CDR3 covers 16 residues. The DNA for the CDR3 is TGTGCCAGCAGCACCTCACCGGGACAACAAAATTCACCCCTCCACTTT. It specifies CASSTSPGQQNSPLHF.

This clonotype has at least ten counts. The chain employs TRBV28 and TRBJ2-7; 12 nucleotides align to TRBD2. This CDR3 is built from 17 residues. Germline assignment: CDR1 MDHEN and CDR2 SYDVKM. With 2 bases clipped from V and 6 bases from J, the junction kept 11 bases outside the gene matches. CDR3 amino acids: CASSLLVPSGRAGEQYF. The CDR3, as DNA: TGTGCCAGCAGTTTACTAGTGCCTAGCGGGAGGGCGGGCGAGCAGTACTTC.

Comment on this clonotype: A much bigger clone sits one base away, suggesting this may be a read error. The V and J genes are TRBV28 and TRBJ1-1; D gene unclear. The CDR3 covers 12 residues. The germline gives CDR1 MDHEN, CDR2 SYDVKM. In nucleotides, the CDR3 is TGTGCCAGCCATACTATGAACACTGGAGCTTTCTTT. This gives the protein CASHTMNTGAFF.

V usage is TRBV7-9 and J usage is TRBJ2-1; perhaps TRBD2 as D (6 bases). The CDR3 consists of 15 residues. Germline V gene sequence: CDR1 SEHNR, CDR2 FQNEAQ (reference sequence). V shed 3 bases and J shed 0 bases, with 9 bases lying between them. For the CDR3, the DNA is TGTGCCAGCAGCTTTATTAGCGGCTCCTACAATGAGCAGTTCTTC. Its translation is CASSFISGSYNEQFF.

This clonotype showed up many times. J is TRBJ2-7 and V is TRBV11-2, with unresolved D. V lost 2 bases and J lost 0, with 11 bases in between. Germline values: CDR1 SGHAT, CDR2 FQNNGV. The CDR3 sequence is 15 residues long. DNA of the CDR3: TGTGCCAGCAGCTTATTGGCGATGGGCTCCTACGAGCAGTACTTC. It encodes CASSLLAMGSYEQYF.

This clonotype occurred a few times. V is TRBV11-2 and J is TRBJ2-3; 10 positions agree with TRBD1. The CDR3 totals 16 residues. V trimming: 5 bases; J trimming: 2 bases; junction bases outside the gene matches: 7. Germline CDR1 and CDR2: SGHAT and FQNNGV. The CDR3 nucleotides are TGTGCCAGCAGCGTACCCGGGACAGGGGACACAGATACGCAGTATTTT. This gives the protein CASSVPGTGDTDTQYF.

This clonotype was seen just once. Since a much larger clone is just one base distant, this may be a read error. The V and J genes are TRBV7-7 and TRBJ2-7, with D unclear. The CDR3 sequence is 10 residues long. Trimming cost V 5 bases and J 13 bases, with 12 bases left between them. The germline V gene encodes CDR1 SSHAT and CDR2 FNYEAQ (reference sequence). CDR3 DNA: TGTGCCAGCAGCACTGATTGGAGATACTTC. Translation gives CASSTDWRYF.

The sample holds many counts of this clonotype. This chain connects TRBV6-5 to TRBJ2-7; D possibly corresponds to TRBD2 (6 bases). The CDR3 runs 14 residues. Trimming pared 6 bases from V and 2 bases from J, leaving 14 bases between. Germline CDR1 reads MNHEY; CDR2 reads SVGAGI. The CDR3 sequence: CASRAGQGTYEQYF. CDR3 DNA sequence: TGTGCCAGCAGAGCGGGCCAGGGAACCTACGAGCAGTACTTC.

This clonotype was seen many times. The rearrangement joins TRBV6-5 to TRBJ2-6; D is possibly TRBD2 (5 bases). The ends were cut back, 1 base at V and 0 bases at J, with 16 bases in the middle. Germline CDR1 and CDR2: MNHEY and SVGAGI. CDR3 size: 19 residues. CDR3 loop: CASSYFMTATSSGANVLTF. DNA for the CDR3: TGTGCCAGCAGTTACTTCATGACGGCCACTAGCTCTGGGGCCAACGTCCTGACTTTC.

This clonotype came up many times. The chain uses TRBV27 and TRBJ2-2; no clear D. CDR1 MNHEY and CDR2 SMNVEV come from the germline V gene (reference sequence). This CDR3 contains 13 residues. Between the trimmed V and J ends, which lost 3 bases and 4 bases, there was a span of 6 bases. The CDR3 nucleotides read TGTGCCAGCAGTTTCCAACTCACCGGGGAGCTGTTTTTT. Encoded protein: CASSFQLTGELFF.

This clonotype was seen repeatedly, ten times or more. CDR3 sequence (DNA): TGCAGCGTTGAATCACGAGGGCCGTACCAAGAGACCCAGTACTTC. Amino acid sequence: CSVESRGPYQETQYF. The V call is TRBV29-1, the J call TRBJ2-5; D might be TRBD2 (5 bases). Germline V gives CDR1 SQVTM, CDR2 ANQGSEA. The CDR3 runs to 15 residues. Trimming left V 2 bases short and J 0 bases short, with 13 bases between.

In its sample, this clonotype was seen many times. The chain employs TRBV28 and TRBJ2-7, with TRBD1 as a possible D gene (6 bases). V lost 1 base and J 2 bases, leaving 12 bases between the germline ends. Germline-derived CDR1 and CDR2 are MDHEN and SYDVKM. This CDR3 has 15 amino acids. The CDR3: CASSLYGTPPYEQYF. CDR3 DNA: TGTGCCAGCAGTTTATACGGGACACCCCCCTACGAGCAGTACTTC.

This clonotype appeared a few times. The gene calls are TRBV11-2 and TRBJ2-1; TRBD2 might be the D (5 bases). The V gene lost 1 base and the J gene lost 2 bases, with 12 bases spanning the gap. The CDR3 is made up of 16 amino acids. CDR1 is SGHAT and CDR2 is FQNNGV in the germline V gene. CDR3 DNA: TGTGCCAGCAGCTTAGTTTCAGCGGCTGCCTACAATGAGCAGTTCTTC. This encodes CASSLVSAAAYNEQFF.

This clonotype came up many times. The genes are TRBV19 and TRBJ2-1; 7 bases align to TRBD1. With V trimmed by 1 base and J by 2 bases, 2 bases remained unmatched. The germline V gene encodes CDR1 LNHDA and CDR2 SQIVND (reference sequence). This CDR3 has 15 residues. The CDR3 spells CASSIGDSAYNEQFF. CDR3 sequence (DNA): TGTGCCAGTAGTATAGGGGACAGCGCCTACAATGAGCAGTTCTTC.

This clonotype was recorded many times. The chain is built from TRBV5-1 and TRBJ1-1; no clear D gene. CDR3 length equals 13 residues. Germline CDR1 SGHRS, CDR2 YFSETQ. Trimming took 0 bases from V and 1 from J, leaving 4 bases between them. The CDR3 loop is CASSLDWNTEAFF. The CDR3 region has the DNA TGCGCCAGCAGCTTGGACTGGAACACTGAAGCTTTCTTT.

This clonotype has ten or more counts. The CDR3 is CASSSPGGLNTEAFF. The CDR3 bases are TGTGCCAGCAGTTCCCCAGGGGGATTGAACACTGAAGCTTTCTTT. V is TRBV27 and J is TRBJ1-1; the match to TRBD1 covers 7 bases. J was trimmed by 0 bases and V by 4 bases; bases with no gene match: 5. Germline V gene lookup returns CDR1 MNHEY and CDR2 SMNVEV (reference sequence). The CDR3 extends over 15 amino acids.

This clonotype came up many times. The chain links TRBV3-1 to TRBJ2-3; D unclear. The CDR3 sequence is 13 residues long. The germline V and J ends were trimmed by 2 bases and 0 bases, with 3 bases remaining between them. Per the germline V gene, CDR1 is LGHDT and CDR2 is YNNKEL (reference sequence). CDR3 residues: CASSQTSTDTQYF. Here the CDR3 DNA reads TGTGCCAGCAGCCAAACTAGCACAGATACGCAGTATTTT.

This clonotype was observed many times. The rearrangement joins TRBV15 to TRBJ2-2, with unresolved D. Deletions cut 8 bases from V and 6 bases from J, with 10 bases between. The germline CDR1 and CDR2 sequences are LNHNV and YYDKDF (reference sequence). This CDR3 has 12 amino acids. DNA of the CDR3: TGTGCCACCTCTGGGGAACCCGGGGAGCTGTTTTTT. Translating gives CATSGEPGELFF.